This T cell receptor (beta chain) was recorded in a study of blood T cell repertoires in COVID-19. This clone appeared once. TCRdb's table, derived via immunoSEQ multiplex PCR, lists solely in-frame clones and lacks some. This repertoire shows some 260,000 clones, 80% to 90% found once; its top ten account for around 4.1%. The V end was cut by 10 bases, the J end by 2 bases, with 12 bases between. The CDR3 is made up of 13 amino acids. Per germline, CDR1 SNHLY and CDR2 FYNNEI. The sample taken for sequencing was PBMCs or T cells enriched from blood (not recorded which). The TCR comes from a man aged 25 to 40 with acute COVID-19. The rearrangement uses TRBV2 and TRBJ1-5; D uncertain. CDR3 DNA: TGTGCCATAAGAGAGGAGGGCAATCAGCCCCAGCATTTT. It yields the protein CAIREEGNQPQHF.